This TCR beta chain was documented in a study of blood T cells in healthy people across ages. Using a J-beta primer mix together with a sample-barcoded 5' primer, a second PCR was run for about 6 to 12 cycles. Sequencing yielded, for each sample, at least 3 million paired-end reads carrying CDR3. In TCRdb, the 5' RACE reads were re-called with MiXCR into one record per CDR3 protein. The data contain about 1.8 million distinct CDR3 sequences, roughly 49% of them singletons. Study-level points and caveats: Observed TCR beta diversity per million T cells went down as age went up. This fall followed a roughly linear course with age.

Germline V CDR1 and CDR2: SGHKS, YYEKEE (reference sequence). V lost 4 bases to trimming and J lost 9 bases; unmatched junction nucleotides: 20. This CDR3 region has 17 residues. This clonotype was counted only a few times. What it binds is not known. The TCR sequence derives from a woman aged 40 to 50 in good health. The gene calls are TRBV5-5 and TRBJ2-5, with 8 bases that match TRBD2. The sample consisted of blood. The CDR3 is CASSPDTSGYSGSPQYF. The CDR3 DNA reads TGTGCCAGCAGCCCCGACACTAGCGGATATTCGGGGAGTCCCCAGTACTTC. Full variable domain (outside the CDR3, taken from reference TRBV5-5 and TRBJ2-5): DAGVTQSPTHLIKTRGQQVTLRCSPISGHKSVSWYQQVLGQGPQFIFQYYEKEERGRGNFPDRFSARQFPNYSSELNVNALLLGDSALYLCASSPDTSGYSGSPQYFGPGTRLLVL.